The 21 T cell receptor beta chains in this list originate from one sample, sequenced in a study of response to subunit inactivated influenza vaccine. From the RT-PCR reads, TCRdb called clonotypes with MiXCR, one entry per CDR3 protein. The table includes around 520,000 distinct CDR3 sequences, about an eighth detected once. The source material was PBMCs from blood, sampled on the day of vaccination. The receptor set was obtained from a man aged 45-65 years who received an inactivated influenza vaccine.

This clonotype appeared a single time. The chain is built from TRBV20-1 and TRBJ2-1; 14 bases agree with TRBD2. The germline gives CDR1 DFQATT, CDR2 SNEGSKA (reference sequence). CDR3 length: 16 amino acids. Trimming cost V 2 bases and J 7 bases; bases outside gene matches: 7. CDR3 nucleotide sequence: TGCAGTGCTAGATCCCCCGGGACTAGCGGGGGTAATGAGCAGTTCTTC. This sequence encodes CSARSPGTSGGNEQFF.

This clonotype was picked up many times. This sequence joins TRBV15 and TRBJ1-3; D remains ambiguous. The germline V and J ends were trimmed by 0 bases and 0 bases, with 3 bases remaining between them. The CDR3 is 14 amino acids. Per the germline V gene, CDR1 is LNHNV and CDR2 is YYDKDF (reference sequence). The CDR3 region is CATSRDFSGNTIYF. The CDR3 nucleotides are TGTGCCACCAGCAGAGACTTCTCTGGAAACACCATATATTTT.

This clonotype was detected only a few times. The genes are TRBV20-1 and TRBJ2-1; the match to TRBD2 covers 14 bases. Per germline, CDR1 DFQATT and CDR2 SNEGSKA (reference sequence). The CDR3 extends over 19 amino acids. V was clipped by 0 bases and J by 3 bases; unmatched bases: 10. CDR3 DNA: TGCAGTGCTAGAGAGGCGGGACTAGCGGGAGCAGTTTTCTACAATGAGCAGTTCTTC. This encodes CSAREAGLAGAVFYNEQFF.

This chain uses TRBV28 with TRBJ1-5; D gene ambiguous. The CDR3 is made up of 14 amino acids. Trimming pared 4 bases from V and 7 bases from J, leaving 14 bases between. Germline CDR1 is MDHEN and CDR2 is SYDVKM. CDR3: CASSSFTSTQPQHF. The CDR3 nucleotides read TGTGCCAGCAGTTCCTTCACTTCGACCCAGCCCCAGCATTTT.

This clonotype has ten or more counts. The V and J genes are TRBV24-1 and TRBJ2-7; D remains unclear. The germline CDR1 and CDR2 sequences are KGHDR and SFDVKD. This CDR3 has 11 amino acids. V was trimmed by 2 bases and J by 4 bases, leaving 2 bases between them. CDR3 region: CATSDYYEQYF. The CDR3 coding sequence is TGTGCCACCAGTGATTATTACGAGCAGTACTTC.

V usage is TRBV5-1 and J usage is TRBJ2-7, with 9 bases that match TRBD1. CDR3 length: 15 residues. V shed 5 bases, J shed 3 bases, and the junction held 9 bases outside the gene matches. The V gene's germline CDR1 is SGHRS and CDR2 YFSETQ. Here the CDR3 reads CASRADGQGYYEQYF. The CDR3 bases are TGCGCCAGCAGGGCAGATGGACAGGGGTACTACGAGCAGTACTTC.

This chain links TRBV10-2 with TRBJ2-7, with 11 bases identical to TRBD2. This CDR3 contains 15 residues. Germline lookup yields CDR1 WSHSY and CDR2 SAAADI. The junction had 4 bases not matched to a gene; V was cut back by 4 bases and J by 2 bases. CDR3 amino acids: CASSGSGRVPYEQYF. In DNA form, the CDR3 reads TGCGCCAGCAGTGGTAGCGGGAGGGTCCCCTACGAGCAGTACTTC.

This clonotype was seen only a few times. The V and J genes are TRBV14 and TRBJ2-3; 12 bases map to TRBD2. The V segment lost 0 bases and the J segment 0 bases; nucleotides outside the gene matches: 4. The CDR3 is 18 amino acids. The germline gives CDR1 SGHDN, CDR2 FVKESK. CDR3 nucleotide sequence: TGTGCCAGCAGCCAAGATCCAGGACTAGCGGGGAGCACAGATACGCAGTATTTT. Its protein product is CASSQDPGLAGSTDTQYF.

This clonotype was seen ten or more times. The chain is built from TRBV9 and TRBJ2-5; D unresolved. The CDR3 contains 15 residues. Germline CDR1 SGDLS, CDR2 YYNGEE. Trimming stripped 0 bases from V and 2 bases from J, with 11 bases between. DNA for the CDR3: TGTGCCAGCAGCGTAGAGTTGGCTTTTCAAGAGACCCAGTACTTC. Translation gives CASSVELAFQETQYF.

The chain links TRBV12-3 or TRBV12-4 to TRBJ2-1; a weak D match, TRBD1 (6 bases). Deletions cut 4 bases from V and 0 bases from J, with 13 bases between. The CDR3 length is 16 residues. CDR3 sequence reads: CASSWTAASSYNEQFF. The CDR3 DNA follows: TGTGCCAGCAGTTGGACAGCTGCGAGCTCCTACAATGAGCAGTTCTTC.

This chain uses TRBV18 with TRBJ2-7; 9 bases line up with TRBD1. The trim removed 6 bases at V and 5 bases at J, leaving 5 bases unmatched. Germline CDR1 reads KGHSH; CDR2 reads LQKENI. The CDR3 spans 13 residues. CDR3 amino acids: CASSRDRDHEQYF. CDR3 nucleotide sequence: TGTGCCAGCTCGCGGGACAGGGACCACGAGCAGTACTTC.

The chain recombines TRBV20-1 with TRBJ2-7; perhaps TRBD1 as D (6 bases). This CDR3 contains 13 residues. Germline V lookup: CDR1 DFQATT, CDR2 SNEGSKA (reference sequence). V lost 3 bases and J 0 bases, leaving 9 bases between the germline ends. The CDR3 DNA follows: TGCAGTGCTAGTGGGGACACCTCCTACGAGCAGTACTTC. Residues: CSASGDTSYEQYF.

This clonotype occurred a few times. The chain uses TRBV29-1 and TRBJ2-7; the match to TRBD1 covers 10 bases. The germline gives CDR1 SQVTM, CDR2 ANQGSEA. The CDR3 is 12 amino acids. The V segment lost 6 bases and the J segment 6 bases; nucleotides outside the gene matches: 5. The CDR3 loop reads CSVGGQGVEQYF. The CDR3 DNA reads TGCAGCGTCGGTGGACAGGGGGTCGAGCAGTACTTC.

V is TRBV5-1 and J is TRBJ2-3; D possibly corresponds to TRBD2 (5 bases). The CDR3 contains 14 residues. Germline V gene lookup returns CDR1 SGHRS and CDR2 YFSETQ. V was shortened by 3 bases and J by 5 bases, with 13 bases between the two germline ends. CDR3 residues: CASSSRTGKDTQYF. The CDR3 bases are TGCGCCAGCAGCTCCAGAACGGGAAAAGATACGCAGTATTTT.

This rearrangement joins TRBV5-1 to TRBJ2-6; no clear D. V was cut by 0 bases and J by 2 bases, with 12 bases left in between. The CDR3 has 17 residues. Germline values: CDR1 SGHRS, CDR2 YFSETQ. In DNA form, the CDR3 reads TGCGCCAGCAGCTTGGCCATGGGGATCACTGGGGCCAACGTCCTGACTTTC. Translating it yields CASSLAMGITGANVLTF.

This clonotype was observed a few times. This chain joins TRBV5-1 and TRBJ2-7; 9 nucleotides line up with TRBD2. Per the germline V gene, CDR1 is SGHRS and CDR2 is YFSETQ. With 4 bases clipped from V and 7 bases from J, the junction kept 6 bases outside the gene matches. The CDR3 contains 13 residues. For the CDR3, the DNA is TGCGCCAGCAGCCCTAGCGGGATTGGTGAGCAGTACTTC. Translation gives CASSPSGIGEQYF.

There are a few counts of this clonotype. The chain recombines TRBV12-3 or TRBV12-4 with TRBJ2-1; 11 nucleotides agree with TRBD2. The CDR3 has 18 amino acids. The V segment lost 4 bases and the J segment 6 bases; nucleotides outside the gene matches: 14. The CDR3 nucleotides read TGTGCCAGCAGTTCCAACCCACCGCTAGCGGGGGGAGGCAATGAGCAGTTCTTC. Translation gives CASSSNPPLAGGGNEQFF.

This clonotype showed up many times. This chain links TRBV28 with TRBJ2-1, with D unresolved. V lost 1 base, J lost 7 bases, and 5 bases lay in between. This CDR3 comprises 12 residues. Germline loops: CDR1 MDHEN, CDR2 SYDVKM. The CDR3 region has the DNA TGTGCCAGCAGTTTATTAGGGAATGAGCAGTTCTTC. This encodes CASSLLGNEQFF.

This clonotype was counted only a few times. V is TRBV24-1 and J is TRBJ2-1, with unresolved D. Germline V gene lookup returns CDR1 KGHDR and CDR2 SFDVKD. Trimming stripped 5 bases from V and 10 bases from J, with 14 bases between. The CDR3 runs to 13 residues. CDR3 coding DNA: TGTGCCACCAGTGTCGTTAGGTCTCAGGAGCAGTTCTTC. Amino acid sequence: CATSVVRSQEQFF.

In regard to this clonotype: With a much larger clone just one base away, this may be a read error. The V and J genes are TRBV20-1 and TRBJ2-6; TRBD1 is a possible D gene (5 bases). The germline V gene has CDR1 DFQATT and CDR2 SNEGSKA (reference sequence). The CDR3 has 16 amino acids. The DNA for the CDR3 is TGCTGTGCTAGGGGAAGACAAGTATCTGGGGCCAACGTCCTGACTTTC. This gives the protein CCARGRQVSGANVLTF.

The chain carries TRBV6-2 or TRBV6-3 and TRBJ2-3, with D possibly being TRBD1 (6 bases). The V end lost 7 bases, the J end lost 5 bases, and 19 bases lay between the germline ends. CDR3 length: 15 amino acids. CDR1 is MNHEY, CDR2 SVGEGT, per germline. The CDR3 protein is CASNQGQPGVDTQYF. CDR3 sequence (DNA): TGTGCCAGCAATCAGGGGCAGCCGGGTGTAGATACGCAGTATTTT.